This TCR beta chain was profiled in a study of control samples from healthy donors and cancer patients. The assay was immunoSEQ multiplex PCR, and TCRdb's table has in-frame clones only and misses some. The sample consists of about 160,000 clones, around 94% of them appearing once. Germline CDR1 MNHEY, CDR2 SMNVEV (reference sequence). Deletions cut 5 bases from V and 0 bases from J, with 11 bases between. This CDR3 region has 16 residues. The sequence was obtained from a man between 60 and 75 years old with colorectal cancer. V is TRBV27 and J is TRBJ2-6; D unclear. Sequencing was done on a sample of PBMCs. CDR3 region: CASSPRRASGANVLTF. Written as DNA, the CDR3 is TGTGCCAGCAGTCCCCGGCGTGCCTCTGGGGCCAACGTCCTGACTTTC.